Below are 11 T cell receptor beta chains sequenced from a single sample in a study of technical replicates of blood from several donors. Assay used: immunoSEQ multiplex PCR; TCRdb lists only in-frame clones, some missing. The profile shows roughly 68,000 clones, approximately 90% of them singletons. What was sequenced was T cells isolated from PBMCs. These receptors were obtained from a human donor in good health.

The chain carries TRBV5-4 and TRBJ2-3, with D perhaps matching TRBD1 (6 bases). V dropped 4 bases and J dropped 0 bases, with 15 bases sitting between them. This CDR3 is 16 amino acids long. Germline loops: CDR1 SGHNT, CDR2 YYREEE (reference sequence). The CDR3 DNA sequence: TGTGCCAGCAGCAGTAGGACAGCCATTAGCACAGATACGCAGTATTTT. Amino acid sequence: CASSSRTAISTDTQYF.

Note on this clone: This specimen includes other DNA sequences encoding the same CDR3. The gene calls are TRBV5-1 and TRBJ2-1, with 13 positions matching TRBD2. Trimming removed 4 bases from V and 1 base from J; junction bases left unmatched: 2. The germline V gene has CDR1 SGHRS and CDR2 YFSETQ. This CDR3 region has 16 residues. Here the CDR3 reads CASSRTSGSSYNEQFF. The CDR3 DNA sequence: TGCGCCAGCAGCAGGACTAGCGGGAGTTCCTACAATGAGCAGTTCTTC.

V usage is TRBV19 and J usage is TRBJ1-5, with D unclear. The V gene lost 6 bases and the J gene lost 6 bases, with 15 bases spanning the gap. CDR1 is LNHDA and CDR2 is SQIVND in the germline V gene (reference sequence). This CDR3 is 14 amino acids long. The CDR3 region has the DNA TGTGCCAGTAGGGAGGCGGGGAATGGTCAGCCCCAGCATTTT. This translates into CASREAGNGQPQHF. The full variable domain, its missing parts supplied by reference TRBV19 and TRBJ1-5, is DGGITQSPKYLFRKEGQNVTLSCEQNLNHDAMYWYRQDPGQGLRLIYYSQIVNDFQKGDIAEGYSVSREKKESFPLTVTSAQKNPTAFYLCASREAGNGQPQHFGDGTRLSIL.

The V and J genes are TRBV5-4 and TRBJ2-1, with D tentatively TRBD2 (6 bases). CDR3 length equals 14 residues. V was trimmed by 7 bases and J by 1 base, leaving 12 bases between them. CDR1 and CDR2 (germline): SGHNT, YYREEE (reference sequence). For the CDR3, the DNA is TGTGCCAGCGGTCGGGAGAGATCCTACAATGAGCAGTTCTTC. Its protein product is CASGRERSYNEQFF.

Only one count was recorded for this clone. The V gene is TRBV4-2, the J gene TRBJ2-7; 7 bases are shared with TRBD2. The CDR3 spans 18 residues. Trimming at V came to 1 base and at J to 0 bases, leaving 12 bases not matched to a gene. Germline CDR1 and CDR2: LGHNA and YNFKEQ. The CDR3 here is CASSQGLTSGTYSYEQYF. The DNA for the CDR3 is TGTGCCAGCAGCCAAGGCCTAACGAGCGGGACGTACTCCTACGAGCAGTACTTC.

V usage is TRBV7-9 and J usage is TRBJ2-6; unclear D gene. This CDR3 contains 16 residues. Germline V gene lookup returns CDR1 SEHNR and CDR2 FQNEAQ (reference sequence). Trimming removed 2 bases at V and 1 base at J, with 9 bases between. CDR3 region: CASSLIAESGANVLTF. CDR3 DNA: TGTGCCAGCAGCTTAATAGCTGAGTCTGGGGCCAACGTCCTGACTTTC.

The V and J genes are TRBV27 and TRBJ2-1; 10 nucleotides agree with TRBD1. CDR1 is MNHEY, CDR2 SMNVEV, per germline (reference sequence). The CDR3 has 16 residues. V shed 5 bases and J 5 bases; nucleotides not matched to a gene: 9. This CDR3 is CASSPSRDRGHNEQFF. The CDR3 DNA follows: TGTGCCAGCAGTCCCTCCCGGGACAGGGGCCACAATGAGCAGTTCTTC.

Points on this clone: Other DNA sequences from this sample encode an identical CDR3 as well. The chain is built from TRBV6-5 and TRBJ2-5; D unclear. This CDR3 spans 16 amino acids. Deletions cut 0 bases from V and 2 bases from J, with 13 bases between. Germline V gene lookup returns CDR1 MNHEY and CDR2 SVGAGI. The CDR3 region is CASSYSWHAKQETQYF. CDR3 coding DNA: TGTGCCAGCAGTTACTCGTGGCACGCAAAACAAGAGACCCAGTACTTC.

This rearrangement joins TRBV4-3 to TRBJ2-7; tentatively, D is TRBD2 (6 bases). The CDR3 has 14 amino acids. Trimming took off 4 bases at V and 4 bases at J, with 14 bases between the two ends. Germline V gives CDR1 LGHNA, CDR2 YSLEER. The CDR3 region is CASSPKSGWYEQYF. The CDR3 region has the DNA TGCGCCAGCAGCCCGAAAAGCGGGTGGTACGAGCAGTACTTC.

This chain links TRBV29-1 with TRBJ2-3, with D maybe TRBD1 (6 bases). Between the trimmed V and J ends, which lost 3 bases and 5 bases, there was a span of 21 bases. Germline assignment: CDR1 SQVTM and CDR2 ANQGSEA. This CDR3 is 16 amino acids long. The CDR3 DNA follows: TGCAGCGTTGAGTCGCCGCGACAGGCAAGGGGAGATACGCAGTATTTT. It yields the protein CSVESPRQARGDTQYF.

The rearrangement joins TRBV7-8 to TRBJ1-3; D is unresolved. V was shortened by 5 bases and J by 0 bases, with 5 bases between the two germline ends. The CDR3 has 13 amino acids. The V gene's germline CDR1 is SGHVS and CDR2 FQNEAQ. The CDR3 sequence is CASSAYSGNTIYF. In nucleotides, the CDR3 is TGTGCCAGCAGCGCGTACTCTGGAAACACCATATATTTT.